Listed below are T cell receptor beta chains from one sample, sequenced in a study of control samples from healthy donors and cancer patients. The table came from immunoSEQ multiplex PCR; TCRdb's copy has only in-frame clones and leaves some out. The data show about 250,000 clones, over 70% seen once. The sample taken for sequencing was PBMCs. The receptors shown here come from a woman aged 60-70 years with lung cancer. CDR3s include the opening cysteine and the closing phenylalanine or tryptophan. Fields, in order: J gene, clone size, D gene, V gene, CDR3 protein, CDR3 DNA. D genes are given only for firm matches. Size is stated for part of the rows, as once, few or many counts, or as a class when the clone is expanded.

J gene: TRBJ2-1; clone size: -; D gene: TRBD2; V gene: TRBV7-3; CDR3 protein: CASSRGSSGGHNEQFF; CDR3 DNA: TGTGCCAGCAGCCGCGGTTCTAGCGGGGGGCACAATGAGCAGTTCTTC
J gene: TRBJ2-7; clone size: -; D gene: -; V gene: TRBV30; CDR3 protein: CAWSAAGTTMREQYF; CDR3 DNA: TGTGCCTGGAGTGCCGCCGGGACCACTATGAGAGAGCAGTACTTC
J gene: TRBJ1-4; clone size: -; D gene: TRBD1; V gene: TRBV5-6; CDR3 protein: CASSLLTGEGEKLFF; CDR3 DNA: TGTGCCAGCAGCTTGTTGACAGGGGAGGGGGAAAAACTGTTTTTT
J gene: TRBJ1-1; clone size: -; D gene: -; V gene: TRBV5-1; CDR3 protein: CASSSLLGVNTEAFF; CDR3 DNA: TGCGCCAGCAGCTCCTTACTGGGGGTGAACACTGAAGCTTTCTTT
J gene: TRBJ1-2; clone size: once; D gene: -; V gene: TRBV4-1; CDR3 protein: CASSHPSNYGYTF; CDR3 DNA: TGCGCCAGCAGCCATCCATCTAACTATGGCTACACCTTC
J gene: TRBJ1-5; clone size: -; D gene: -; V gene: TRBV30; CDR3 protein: CAWSVRTADQPQHF; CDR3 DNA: TGTGCCTGGAGTGTAAGAACAGCAGATCAGCCCCAGCATTTT
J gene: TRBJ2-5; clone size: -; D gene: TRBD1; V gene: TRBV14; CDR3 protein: CASSVNRGRAQYF; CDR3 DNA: TGTGCCAGCAGCGTGAACAGGGGGCGGGCCCAGTACTTC
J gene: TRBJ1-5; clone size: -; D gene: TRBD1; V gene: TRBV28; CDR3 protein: CASRRLGQGADQPQHF; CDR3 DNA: TGTGCCAGCAGGCGCCTAGGACAGGGGGCAGATCAGCCCCAGCATTTT
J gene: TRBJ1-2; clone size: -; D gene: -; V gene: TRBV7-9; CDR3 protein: CASSSSGGVSYGYTF; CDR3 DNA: TGTGCCAGCAGCTCCTCGGGAGGGGTTAGCTATGGCTACACCTTC
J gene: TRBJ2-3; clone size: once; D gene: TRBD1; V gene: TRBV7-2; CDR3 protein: CASSLLGTGGVDTQYF; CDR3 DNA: TGTGCCAGCAGCTTATTAGGGACAGGGGGCGTTGATACGCAGTATTTT
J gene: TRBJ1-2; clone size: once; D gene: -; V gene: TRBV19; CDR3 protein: CASSIPQGDGYTF; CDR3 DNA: TGTGCCAGTAGTATCCCGCAAGGCGATGGCTACACCTTC
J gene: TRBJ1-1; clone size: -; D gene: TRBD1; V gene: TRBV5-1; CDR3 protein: CASSLRTGGNTEAFF; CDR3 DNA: TGCGCCAGCAGCTTACGGACAGGGGGCAACACTGAAGCTTTCTTT
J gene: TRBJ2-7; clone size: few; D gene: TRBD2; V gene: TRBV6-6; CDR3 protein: CAISSGGLYEQYF; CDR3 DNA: TGTGCCATCTCCAGCGGGGGCCTCTACGAGCAGTACTTC
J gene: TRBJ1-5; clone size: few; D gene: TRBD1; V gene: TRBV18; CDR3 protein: CASSPRTGAQPQHF; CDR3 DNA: TGTGCCAGCTCACCCAGGACAGGGGCTCAGCCCCAGCATTTT
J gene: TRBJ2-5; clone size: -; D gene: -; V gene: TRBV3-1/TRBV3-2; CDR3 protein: CASSQSQNQETQYF; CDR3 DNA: TGTGCCAGCAGCCAAAGCCAAAACCAAGAGACCCAGTACTTC
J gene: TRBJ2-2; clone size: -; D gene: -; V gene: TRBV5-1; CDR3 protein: CASSLSTKSGTGELFF; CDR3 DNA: TGCGCCAGCAGCTTGTCGACAAAGTCGGGGACCGGGGAGCTGTTTTTT
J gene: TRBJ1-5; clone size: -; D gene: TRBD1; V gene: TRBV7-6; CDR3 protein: CASSQDRGVNQPQHF; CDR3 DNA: TGTGCCAGCAGTCAGGACAGGGGGGTCAATCAGCCCCAGCATTTT
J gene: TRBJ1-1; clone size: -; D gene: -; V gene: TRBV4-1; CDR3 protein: CASSQDPPRRNTEAFF; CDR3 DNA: TGCGCCAGCAGCCAAGATCCCCCCAGACGGAACACTGAAGCTTTCTTT
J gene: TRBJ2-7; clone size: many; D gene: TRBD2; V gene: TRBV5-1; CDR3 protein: CASSNIAGVDSYEQYF; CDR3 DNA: TGCGCCAGCAGTAATATAGCGGGAGTTGATTCGTACGAGCAGTACTTC
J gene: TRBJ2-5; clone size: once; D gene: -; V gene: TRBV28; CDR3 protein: CASSLRGGQETQYF; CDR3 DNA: TGTGCCAGCAGTTTACGTGGGGGGCAAGAGACCCAGTACTTC
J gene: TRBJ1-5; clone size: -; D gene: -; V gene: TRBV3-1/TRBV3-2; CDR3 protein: CASSQDYIDQPQHF; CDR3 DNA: TGTGCCAGCAGCCAAGACTACATAGATCAGCCCCAGCATTTT
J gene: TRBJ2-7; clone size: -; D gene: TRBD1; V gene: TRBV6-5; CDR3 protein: CATTRTGGLGEQYF; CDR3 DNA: TGTGCCACAACGAGGACAGGGGGCTTAGGTGAGCAGTACTTC
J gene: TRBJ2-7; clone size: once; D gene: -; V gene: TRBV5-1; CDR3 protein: CASSRTPGDEQYF; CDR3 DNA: TGCGCCAGCAGCCGTACACCTGGCGACGAGCAGTACTTC
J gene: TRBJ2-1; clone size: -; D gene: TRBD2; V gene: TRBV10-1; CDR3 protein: CASSESTSENYNEQFF; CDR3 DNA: TGCGCCAGCAGTGAGAGCACTAGCGAGAATTACAATGAGCAGTTCTTC
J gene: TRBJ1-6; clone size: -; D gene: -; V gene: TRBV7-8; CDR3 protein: CASSSSAPDSSYNSPLHF; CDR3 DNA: TGTGCCAGCAGCTCCAGCGCCCCGGACAGCTCCTATAATTCACCCCTCCACTTT
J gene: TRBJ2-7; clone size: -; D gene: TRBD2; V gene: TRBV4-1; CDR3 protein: CASSQDAGASSSYEQYF; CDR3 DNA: TGCGCCAGCAGCCAAGATGCGGGAGCGTCTAGCTCCTACGAGCAGTACTTC
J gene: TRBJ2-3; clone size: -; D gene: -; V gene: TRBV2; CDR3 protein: CASSWDAASTDTQYF; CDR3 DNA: TGTGCCAGCAGCTGGGACGCCGCTAGCACAGATACGCAGTATTTT
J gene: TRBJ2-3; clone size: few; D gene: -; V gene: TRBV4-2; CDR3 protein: CASSQERGGGPTDTQYF; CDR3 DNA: TGTGCCAGCAGCCAAGAAAGGGGGGGAGGGCCCACAGATACGCAGTATTTT
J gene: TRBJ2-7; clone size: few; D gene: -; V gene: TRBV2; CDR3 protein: CASSEGWQSYEQYF; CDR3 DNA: TGTGCCAGCAGTGAAGGATGGCAGAGCTACGAGCAGTACTTC
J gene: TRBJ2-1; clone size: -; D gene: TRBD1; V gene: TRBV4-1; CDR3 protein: CASRRTGARDNEQFF; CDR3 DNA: TGCGCCAGCAGGCGCACAGGGGCTCGAGACAATGAGCAGTTCTTC
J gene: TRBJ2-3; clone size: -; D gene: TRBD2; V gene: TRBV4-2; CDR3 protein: CASSHIRPGLAGGHTQYF; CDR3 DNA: TGTGCCAGCAGCCACATTCGACCGGGACTAGCGGGAGGGCATACGCAGTATTTT
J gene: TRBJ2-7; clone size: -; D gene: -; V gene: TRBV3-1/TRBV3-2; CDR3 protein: CASSQIFTAGYEQYF; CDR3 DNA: TGTGCCAGCAGCCAAATTTTCACAGCAGGCTACGAGCAGTACTTC
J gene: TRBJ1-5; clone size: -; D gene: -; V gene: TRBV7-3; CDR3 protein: CASSLIGSSNQPQHF; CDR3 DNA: TGTGCCAGCAGCTTAATAGGCAGTAGCAATCAGCCCCAGCATTTT
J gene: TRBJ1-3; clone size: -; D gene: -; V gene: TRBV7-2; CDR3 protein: CASSSYNLPGNTIYF; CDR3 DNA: TGTGCCAGCAGCTCCTACAACCTCCCCGGAAACACCATATATTTT
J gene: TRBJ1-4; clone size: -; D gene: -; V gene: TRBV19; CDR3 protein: CASSIRFNEKLFF; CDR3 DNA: TGTGCCAGTAGTATCCGGTTTAATGAAAAACTGTTTTTT
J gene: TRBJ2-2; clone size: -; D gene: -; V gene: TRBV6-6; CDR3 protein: CASSPPGQLTGELFF; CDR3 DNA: TGTGCCAGCAGTCCCCCCGGGCAGCTCACCGGGGAGCTGTTTTTT
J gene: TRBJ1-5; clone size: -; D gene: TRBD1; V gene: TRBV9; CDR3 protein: CASSVGQGPNQPQHF; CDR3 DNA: TGTGCCAGCAGCGTGGGACAGGGTCCAAATCAGCCCCAGCATTTT
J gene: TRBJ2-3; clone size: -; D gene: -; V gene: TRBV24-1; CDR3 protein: CATSDPTLADTDTQYF; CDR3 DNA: TGTGCCACCAGTGACCCGACCTTAGCGGACACAGATACGCAGTATTTT
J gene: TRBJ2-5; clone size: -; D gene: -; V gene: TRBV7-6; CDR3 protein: CASSLGSHQETQYF; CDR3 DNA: TGTGCCAGCAGCTTAGGCAGCCACCAAGAGACCCAGTACTTC
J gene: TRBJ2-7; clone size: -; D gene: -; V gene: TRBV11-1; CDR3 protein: CASSIRDPYEQYF; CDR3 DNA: TGTGCCAGCAGCATCCGGGACCCCTACGAGCAGTACTTC
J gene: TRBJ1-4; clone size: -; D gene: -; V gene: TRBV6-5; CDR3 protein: CASIRQLDEKLFF; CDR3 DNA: TGTGCCAGCATAAGGCAGCTTGATGAAAAACTGTTTTTT